The entry that follows covers one TCR beta chain sequence. The antigen remains unidentified. The sample originates from a study of T cell repertoires in cytomegalovirus infection. Study details: Indicated by public TCR beta signatures were CMV infection and matching HLA type. Findings and caveats of the study: HLA-C-restricted CMV clonotypes gave the most frequent clonotype in two of eight donors. Public TCR beta family frequency separated CMV-and-HLA carriers, including in an independent cohort.

A single record per CDR3 protein comes from TCRdb applying MiXCR to the reads. Of hundreds of thousands of distinct CDR3 sequences in the sample, approximately 25% were seen once. This receptor was taken from a human donor in good health (CMV status not recorded). Some clones in this sample may be carry-over from other donors' samples. Material for sequencing was CD8+ T cells from PBMCs.

The CDR3 is CASGRANLNEKLFF. For the CDR3, the DNA is TGTGCCAGTGGGCGGGCGAACCTAAATGAAAAACTGTTTTTT. The chain links TRBV7-4 to TRBJ1-4; D uncertain. Between the trimmed V and J ends, which lost 9 bases and 5 bases, there was a span of 16 bases. This CDR3 is 14 amino acids long. The germline CDR1 and CDR2 sequences are SGHVT and SQSDAQ.